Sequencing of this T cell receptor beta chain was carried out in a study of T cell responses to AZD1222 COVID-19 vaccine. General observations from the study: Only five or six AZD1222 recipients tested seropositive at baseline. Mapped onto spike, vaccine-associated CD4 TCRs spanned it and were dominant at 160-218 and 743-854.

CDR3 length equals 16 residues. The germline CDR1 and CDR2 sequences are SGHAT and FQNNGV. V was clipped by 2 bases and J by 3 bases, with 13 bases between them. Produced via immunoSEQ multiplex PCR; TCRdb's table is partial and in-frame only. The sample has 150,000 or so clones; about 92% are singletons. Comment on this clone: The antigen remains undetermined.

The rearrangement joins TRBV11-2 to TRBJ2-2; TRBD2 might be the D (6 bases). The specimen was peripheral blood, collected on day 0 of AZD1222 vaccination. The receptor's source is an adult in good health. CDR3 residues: CASSLLSLAHTGELFF. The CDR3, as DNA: TGTGCCAGCAGCTTATTATCGCTAGCGCACACCGGGGAGCTGTTTTTT.